Listed below are T cell receptor beta chains from one sample, sequenced in a study of shared clonotypes between healthy human individuals. This table comes from immunoSEQ multiplex PCR, and its TCRdb copy is limited to in-frame clones, with some not included. This sample has more than 2,000,000 clones, with 93% found just once. Source material: naive CD4+ T cells from PBMCs. These receptors were collected from a man aged 18 to 30 in good health. Some clones in this sample may be carry-over from other donors' samples. Each CDR3 is given without its conserved first and last residue. Fields, in order: V gene, J gene, CDR3 protein.

TRBV28,TRBJ2-6,ASSDYGTGANVLT
TRBV2,TRBJ1-5,ASSLQTPYNQPQH
TRBV6-6,TRBJ1-3,ASSQLSNTIY
TRBV4-2,TRBJ1-1,ASSQVAPTTGVGTEAF
TRBV6-5,TRBJ2-5,ASNPETQY
TRBV27,TRBJ2-7,ASSLSAGNSYEQY
TRBV21-1,TRBJ2-2,ASIGTSNTGELF
TRBV7-2,TRBJ1-3,ASSLAGSLGNTIY
TRBV5-1,TRBJ2-3,ASSQDPGRASRDTQY
TRBV5-1,TRBJ2-1,ASSLSRYEQF
TRBV15,TRBJ1-2,ATSRGGTGAVGYT
TRBV19,TRBJ2-1,ASSTLGLAENRYEQF
TRBV30,TRBJ1-5,AWFRETSGQPQH
TRBV27,TRBJ2-3,ASGLQGHTQY
TRBV28,TRBJ2-1,ASSLTGEGLGGQF
TRBV2,TRBJ1-4,ASSSPAGGTEKLF
TRBV28,TRBJ2-3,ASHGTGGSNFWDTQY
TRBV19,TRBJ2-2,ASKMFRGTGELF
TRBV7-2,TRBJ1-1,ASSLDRLMNTEAF
TRBV2,TRBJ2-1,ASSEMGQGGDEQF
TRBV2,TRBJ2-1,ASRDLAGGQSNEQF
TRBV11-2,TRBJ2-7,ASSLVGESYEQY
TRBV28,TRBJ1-2,ASSYRQGTLYGYT
TRBV12-2,TRBJ2-7,AKDRGPLIEQY
TRBV7-3,TRBJ2-7,ANSLLPLLYEQY
TRBV19,TRBJ2-1,ASSSIGQGRTSGYNEQF
TRBV5-5,TRBJ2-2,ASSLAGLAGAGELF
TRBV2,TRBJ1-5,ASSEQGYSNQPQH
TRBV5-4,TRBJ1-6,ASSPNSADSPLH
TRBV6-5,TRBJ1-2,ASAQGITNYGYT
TRBV5-1,TRBJ2-3,ASSPGSPLGSADTQY
TRBV21-1,TRBJ1-4,ASSKEGGDEKLF
TRBV30,TRBJ1-4,AWASAFGEKLF
TRBV28,TRBJ2-2,ASSLLGGRAGELF
TRBV30,TRBJ2-1,AWSLSGRRTYQF
TRBV7-9,TRBJ2-1,ASSPLREVTHEQF
TRBV5-1,TRBJ2-2,ASSLTSGGPGGTGELF
TRBV13,TRBJ2-1,ASSHNRGSSYNEQF
TRBV5-4,TRBJ2-3,ASSGRRTSSTDTQY
TRBV5-1,TRBJ1-4,ASSFQGQGRNEKLF
TRBV19,TRBJ2-7,ASSRRQGDSYEQY
TRBV25-1,TRBJ2-1,ASSDSTGVEQF
TRBV2,TRBJ1-5,ASSESGGAQPQH
TRBV20-1,TRBJ2-1,SAGSRGSQF
TRBV28,TRBJ2-7,AVKQGDYEQY
TRBV28,TRBJ2-1,ASTPQKGGANEQF
TRBV2,TRBJ2-1,ASSRSSGGNEQF